The 25 T cell receptor beta chains in this list originate from one sample, sequenced in a study of Graves' ophthalmopathy and Graves' hyperthyroidism. The sequenced template was RNA, covering the TCR beta CDR3 region. First-round RT-PCR employed HTBI primers, with a second-round multiplex PCR after it. A single record per CDR3 protein comes from TCRdb applying MiXCR to the multiplex PCR reads. The sample lists 650,000 to 800,000 distinct CDR3 sequences; more than 40% were seen once. The sample taken for sequencing was peripheral blood. These receptors all stem from an adult man with Graves' ophthalmopathy.

This clonotype was counted a single time. CDR3 nucleotide sequence: TGTGCCAGCAGTTCTCCCGAGGGGCGCGGCAATCAGCCCCAGTACTTC. Protein sequence: CASSSPEGRGNQPQYF. The V gene is TRBV2, the J gene TRBJ2-5; D possibly uses TRBD1 or TRBD2 (5 bases each). Trimming stripped 5 bases from V and 9 bases from J, with 25 bases between. CDR1 SNHLY and CDR2 FYNNEI come from the germline V gene. The CDR3 spans 16 residues.

The rearrangement uses TRBV9 and TRBJ2-7; D could derive from TRBD1 or TRBD2 (6 bases each). The CDR3 consists of 13 residues. The ends were cut back, 0 bases at V and 6 bases at J, with 10 bases in the middle. In germline, CDR1 is SGDLS, CDR2 YYNGEE. The chain's CDR3 is CASSVGGAVEQYF. The DNA for the CDR3 is TGTGCCAGCAGCGTAGGGGGGGCGGTCGAGCAGTACTTC.

This clonotype appeared a few times. The chain carries TRBV4-1 and TRBJ2-7; 8 bases are shared with TRBD1. V dropped 4 bases and J dropped 3; count of bases not matched to a gene: 11. CDR1 is MGHRA, CDR2 YSYEKL, per germline. There are 16 residues in the CDR3. CDR3 nucleotides: TGCGCCAGCAGCCTTACTCCCGGGACAGGATACTACGAGCAGTACTTC. This codes for CASSLTPGTGYYEQYF.

Points on this clonotype: A much bigger clone sits one base away, suggesting this may be a read error. This chain uses TRBV7-2 with TRBJ2-7, with 9 bases matching TRBD2. The CDR3 runs to 16 residues. From germline, CDR1 is SGHTA and CDR2 FQGNSA. The CDR3 sequence: CASSLAPGGGAYEQHF. The CDR3, as DNA: TGTGCCAGCAGCTTAGCCCCAGGCGGGGGGGCTTACGAGCAGCACTTC.

At least ten counts were recorded for this clonotype. The chain couples TRBV29-1 to TRBJ2-7, with D possibly called TRBD1 or TRBD2 (5 bases each). Trimming removed 6 bases at V and 4 bases at J, with 13 bases between. The CDR3 extends over 12 amino acids. CDR1 is SQVTM, CDR2 ANQGSEA, per germline. CDR3 in amino acids: CSVRDGKYEQYF. Here the CDR3 DNA reads TGCAGCGTACGGGACGGGAAATACGAGCAGTACTTC.

The CDR3 here is CASSSQDRPNSPLHF. CDR3 coding DNA: TGTGCCAGCAGCTCCCAGGACAGGCCTAATTCACCCCTCCACTTT. The chain employs TRBV7-2 and TRBJ1-6, with 7 bases lining up with TRBD1. CDR3 length equals 15 residues. In germline, CDR1 is SGHTA, CDR2 FQGNSA. J was trimmed by 6 bases and V by 4 bases; bases with no gene match: 6.

This clonotype turned up a few times. A junction boundary mismatches the germline segment, possibly from a read error. The V gene is TRBV4-1, the J gene TRBJ1-1; D not resolved. CDR3 length equals 14 residues. Germline V gene data show CDR1 as MGHRA and CDR2 as YSYEKL. This CDR3 is CASSQDKIGTEAFF. CDR3 DNA sequence: TGTGCCAGCAGCCAAGATAAGATTGGCACTGAAGCTTTCTTT.

With regard to this clonotype: An end of the junction does not agree with germline; a read error may underlie this. The rearrangement uses TRBV2 and TRBJ1-1; 9 bases map to TRBD1. Germline V CDR1 and CDR2: SNHLY, FYNNEI. The CDR3 covers 13 residues. This chain's CDR3 is CASGRDRATEAFF. CDR3 sequence (DNA): TGCGCCAGCGGCCGGGACAGGGCGACTGAAGCTTTCTTT.

At least ten counts were recorded for this clonotype. The genes are TRBV6-6 and TRBJ1-4, with D hard to call. Germline V gives CDR1 MNHNY, CDR2 SVGAGI (reference sequence). The germline V and J ends were trimmed by 1 base and 0 bases, with 6 bases remaining between them. The CDR3 totals 15 residues. The CDR3 DNA follows: TGTGCCAGCAGTTACTTGTCAGCAACTAATGAAAAACTGTTTTTT. It encodes CASSYLSATNEKLFF.

J is TRBJ1-1 and V is TRBV19; a weak D match, TRBD1 (5 bases). The germline V gene encodes CDR1 LNHDA and CDR2 SQIVND (reference sequence). V was cut by 2 bases and J by 4 bases, with 11 bases left in between. This CDR3 contains 14 residues. DNA for the CDR3: TGTGCCAGTAGTATATCAGGGATTGCCACTGAAGCTTTCTTT. Its protein is CASSISGIATEAFF. The entire variable domain, with the rest obtained from reference TRBV19 and TRBJ1-1, is as follows: DGGITQSPKYLFRKEGQNVTLSCEQNLNHDAMYWYRQDPGQGLRLIYYSQIVNDFQKGDIAEGYSVSREKKESFPLTVTSAQKNPTAFYLCASSISGIATEAFFGQGTRLTVV.

There are many counts of this clonotype. The genes are TRBV7-2 and TRBJ2-7, with unresolved D. The CDR3 covers 15 residues. Trimming left V 2 bases short and J 1 base short, with 12 bases between. Germline V lookup: CDR1 SGHTA, CDR2 FQGNSA. CDR3 loop: CASSLSGVGSYEQYF. The CDR3, as DNA: TGTGCCAGCAGCTTAAGTGGGGTAGGGTCCTACGAGCAGTACTTC.

The chain carries TRBV20-1 and TRBJ2-7, with TRBD2 as a possible D gene (6 bases). V shed 7 bases and J shed 7 bases, with 17 bases lying between them. Germline lookup yields CDR1 DFQATT and CDR2 SNEGSKA (reference sequence). This CDR3 has 12 residues. The CDR3 here is CSVGRGLNEQYF. For the CDR3, the DNA is TGCAGTGTGGGGCGGGGCCTCAATGAGCAGTACTTC.

As DNA, the CDR3 is TGTGCCAGCAGCGCGGACAGGAGGAACTATGGCTACACCTTC. Protein: CASSADRRNYGYTF. J is TRBJ1-2 and V is TRBV9, with 7 bases identical to TRBD1. This CDR3 has 14 amino acids. V was clipped by 3 bases and J by 2 bases; unmatched bases: 4. Germline CDR1 reads SGDLS; CDR2 reads YYNGEE.

This chain links TRBV29-1 with TRBJ2-6; 10 nucleotides match TRBD1. The CDR3 is 19 residues long. Trimming at V came to 3 bases and at J to 1 base, leaving 12 bases not matched to a gene. Germline values: CDR1 SQVTM, CDR2 ANQGSEA. As DNA, the CDR3 is TGCAGCGTTGACCACGGGGGGACAGGGGCTGGTTCTGGGGCCAACGTCCTGACTTTC. This codes for CSVDHGGTGAGSGANVLTF. The whole variable domain, filled in from reference TRBV29-1 and TRBJ2-6, reads SAVISQKPSRDICQRGTSLTIQCQVDSQVTMMFWYRQQPGQSLTLIATANQGSEATYESGFVIDKFPISRPNLTFSTLTVSNMSPEDSSIYLCSVDHGGTGAGSGANVLTFGAGSRLTVL.

This clonotype was picked up a small number of times. The J gene is TRBJ2-7, the V gene TRBV4-1; 7 nucleotides agree with TRBD2. Germline V gene sequence: CDR1 MGHRA, CDR2 YSYEKL. This CDR3 spans 15 amino acids. The V gene end was trimmed by 4 bases and the J gene end by 7 bases; junction bases not matched to a gene: 13. CDR3 sequence reads: CASSPAHAGGWEQYF. In DNA, the CDR3 is TGCGCCAGCAGCCCCGCGCACGCCGGGGGGTGGGAGCAGTACTTC.

Ten or more counts support this clonotype. The J gene is TRBJ1-2, the V gene TRBV14; D unclear. The CDR3 has 15 residues. V gave up 0 bases and J gave up 6 bases, with 14 bases separating them. Germline V CDR1 and CDR2: SGHDN, FVKESK. In nucleotides, the CDR3 is TGTGCCAGCAGCCAAGATCGCTACAGAGATCATGGCTACACCTTC. Translated: CASSQDRYRDHGYTF.

V is TRBV27 and J is TRBJ2-2, with D maybe TRBD2 (5 bases). Germline values: CDR1 MNHEY, CDR2 SMNVEV (reference sequence). The CDR3 runs to 16 residues. Trimming shortened V by 2 bases and J by 5 bases, and 15 bases separated the two germline ends. Written as DNA, the CDR3 is TGTGCCAGCAGTTTAGGGAGACACAAATCAACCGGGGAGCTGTTTTTT. This gives the protein CASSLGRHKSTGELFF.

This clonotype was counted only a few times. V is TRBV19 and J is TRBJ2-7; 8 bases map to TRBD1. V lost 3 bases, J lost 1 base, and 5 bases stayed unmatched. CDR3 length equals 15 residues. CDR1 and CDR2 from the germline V gene are LNHDA and SQIVND (reference sequence). CDR3 loop: CASSMDQGASYEQYF. CDR3 in DNA: TGTGCCAGTAGTATGGATCAGGGGGCTTCCTACGAGCAGTACTTC.

The table lists this clonotype with many counts. The chain recombines TRBV7-2 with TRBJ2-5; D not resolved. Trimming removed 1 base at V and 5 bases at J, with 5 bases between. The germline V gene has CDR1 SGHTA and CDR2 FQGNSA. The CDR3 spans 12 residues. The CDR3 bases are TGTGCCAGCAGCTTAGGGTCGGAGACCCAGTACTTC. Its protein product is CASSLGSETQYF.

The V call is TRBV29-1, the J call TRBJ1-1; D gene uncertain. The CDR3 has 11 residues. Germline-derived CDR1 and CDR2 are SQVTM and ANQGSEA. V gave up 8 bases and J gave up 2 bases, with 9 bases separating them. CDR3 DNA: TGCAGCCCTGTCCATAACACTGAAGCTTTCTTT. Amino acid sequence: CSPVHNTEAFF.

The chain has TRBV12-5 and TRBJ1-1; no clear D. Per germline, CDR1 LGHNT and CDR2 FRNRAP. The CDR3 spans 19 residues. Trimming took off 6 bases at V and 4 bases at J, with 30 bases between the two ends. The CDR3 coding sequence is TGTGCTAGTGGCCTACGGACCCTGGGAGAACGGATACGGGGCACTGAAGCTTTCTTT. Amino acids: CASGLRTLGERIRGTEAFF.

V and J are TRBV12-3 or TRBV12-4 and TRBJ2-5; 7 bases are shared with TRBD1. The CDR3 length is 16 residues. Germline trimming cut 5 bases from V and 2 bases from J; bases unmatched to any gene: 11. The CDR3 region is CASSEAWGRGQETQYF. DNA of the CDR3: TGTGCCAGCAGTGAAGCGTGGGGCAGGGGGCAAGAGACCCAGTACTTC.

This clonotype was seen repeatedly, ten times or more. The chain carries TRBV14 and TRBJ2-5; 8 bases map to TRBD2. Per germline, CDR1 SGHDN and CDR2 FVKESK. V trimming: 4 bases; J trimming: 9 bases; junction bases outside the gene matches: 4. This CDR3 comprises 12 residues. The DNA of the CDR3 is TGTGCCAGCAGCCTCGGGGGGGGGCCCCAGTACTTC. Residues: CASSLGGGPQYF.

This clonotype was picked up many times. The chain couples TRBV14 to TRBJ2-5; 7 nucleotides match TRBD1. The germline V gene has CDR1 SGHDN and CDR2 FVKESK. The CDR3 length is 14 residues. Germline trimming cut 2 bases from V and 4 bases from J; bases unmatched to any gene: 4. The CDR3 DNA reads TGTGCCAGCAGCCAATCGACAGGGAGAGAGACCCAGTACTTC. It encodes CASSQSTGRETQYF.

The genes are TRBV29-1 and TRBJ1-2, with 8 bases matching TRBD1. With 6 bases clipped from V and 5 bases from J, the junction kept 8 bases outside the gene matches. The V gene's germline CDR1 is SQVTM and CDR2 ANQGSEA. There are 13 residues in the CDR3. Here the CDR3 reads CSVADRGLYGYTF. The CDR3 DNA reads as TGCAGCGTCGCTGACAGGGGACTTTATGGCTACACCTTC. The variable domain in full, with the rest retrieved from reference TRBV29-1 and TRBJ1-2, is SAVISQKPSRDICQRGTSLTIQCQVDSQVTMMFWYRQQPGQSLTLIATANQGSEATYESGFVIDKFPISRPNLTFSTLTVSNMSPEDSSIYLCSVADRGLYGYTFGSGTRLTVV.